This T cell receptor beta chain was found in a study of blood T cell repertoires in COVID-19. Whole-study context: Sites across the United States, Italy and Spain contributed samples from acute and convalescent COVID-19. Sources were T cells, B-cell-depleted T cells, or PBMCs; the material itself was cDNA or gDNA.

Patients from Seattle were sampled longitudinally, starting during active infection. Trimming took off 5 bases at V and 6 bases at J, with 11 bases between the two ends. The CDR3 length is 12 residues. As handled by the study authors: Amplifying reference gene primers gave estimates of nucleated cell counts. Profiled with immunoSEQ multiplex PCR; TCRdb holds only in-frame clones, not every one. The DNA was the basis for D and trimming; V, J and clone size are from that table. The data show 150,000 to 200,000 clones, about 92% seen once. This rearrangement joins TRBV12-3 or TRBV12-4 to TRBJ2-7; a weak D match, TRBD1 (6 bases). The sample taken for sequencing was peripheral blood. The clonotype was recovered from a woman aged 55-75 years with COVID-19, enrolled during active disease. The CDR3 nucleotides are TGTGCCAGCAGTCCTTCAGGGGCCGAGCAGTACTTC. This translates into CASSPSGAEQYF.